The source of this T cell receptor beta chain is a study of T cell changes during pregnancy in multiple sclerosis. This clone has a handful of counts. This CDR3 contains 16 residues. Germline V gives CDR1 MDHEN, CDR2 SYDVKM. Trimming left V 0 bases short and J 2 bases short, with 12 bases between. Assay: immunoSEQ multiplex PCR; the TCRdb copy retains only in-frame clones and omits some. The top ten clones hold 6.5% to 8.5% of a sample with about 38,000 clones, 88% of them seen once. The V gene is TRBV28, the J gene TRBJ2-3, with D tentatively TRBD1 (6 bases). The sequence came from a female donor with multiple sclerosis, enrolled in a pregnancy study. The source material was CD8+ T cells from peripheral blood mononuclear cells, sampled in the third trimester of pregnancy. The CDR3 bases are TGTGCCAGCAGTTTATGGGAGACAGGCAACACAGATACGCAGTATTTT. Translated: CASSLWETGNTDTQYF.